This is a list of T cell receptor beta chains from one sample in a study of blood T cell repertoires in COVID-19. Data came from immunoSEQ multiplex PCR; TCRdb stores just in-frame clones and leaves some out. The sample contains over 200,000 clones, around nine tenths of which appear only once. The specimen sequenced was peripheral blood. All receptors derive from a man aged 55 to 70 who had recovered from COVID-19. Each CDR3 is given with its conserved first and last residue. D genes are given only for firm matches. Clone sizes are given selectively: once, few, many, or a class where the clone is expanded.

TRBJ2-3,TRBV3-1/TRBV3-2,TRBD2,NA,TGTGCCAGCAGCCCCCATTTGGCGGGAGGGTCAGATACGCAGTATTTT,CASSPHLAGGSDTQYF
TRBJ1-4,TRBV6-5,NA,NA,TGTGCCAGCAGGCTCTTACTTGCAACTAATGAAAAACTGTTTTTT,CASRLLLATNEKLFF
TRBJ2-1,TRBV5-1,NA,NA,TGCGCCAGCAGCTTGGGCGGACTCTCTCACCTCAATGAGCAGTTCTTC,CASSLGGLSHLNEQFF
TRBJ2-5,TRBV11-3,NA,NA,TGTGCCAGCAGCGACAGATCTGAAGAGACCCAGTACTTC,CASSDRSEETQYF
TRBJ1-2,TRBV10-3,TRBD1,NA,TGTGCCATCAGTGATAGGGGGCAGACAGGCTACACCTTC,CAISDRGQTGYTF
TRBJ2-3,TRBV11-2,NA,NA,TGTGCCAGCAGCCCCCCGGGAGATACGCAGTATTTT,CASSPPGDTQYF
TRBJ2-2,TRBV2,NA,NA,TGTGCCAGCAAAAGCGATCCGAACACCGGGGAGCTGTTTTTT,CASKSDPNTGELFF
TRBJ1-5,TRBV5-5,TRBD1,few,TGTGCCAGCAGCTTGGACGGACAGGGGCATCAGCCCCAGCATTTT,CASSLDGQGHQPQHF
TRBJ1-2,TRBV7-8,NA,NA,TGTGCCAGCAGCGATCGGCGGCTACGCTATGGCTACACCTTC,CASSDRRLRYGYTF
TRBJ2-2,TRBV19,TRBD2,NA,TGTGCCAGTAGCTTAATGCGGGGGTCGAACACCGGGGAGCTGTTTTTT,CASSLMRGSNTGELFF
TRBJ1-4,TRBV5-4,TRBD1,NA,TGTGCCAGCAGGGAAGGGACAGGGGGCAAGAGTAATGAAAAACTGTTTTTT,CASREGTGGKSNEKLFF
TRBJ1-2,TRBV19,NA,NA,TGTGCCAGTAGTATCCTGGACAAATCCATCTATGGCTACACCTTC,CASSILDKSIYGYTF
TRBJ2-7,TRBV5-1,TRBD2,NA,TGCGCCAGCAGCTTGGAAGGGTTGCGGGAGTTCTACGAGCAGTACTTC,CASSLEGLREFYEQYF
TRBJ2-6,TRBV19,NA,NA,TGTGCCAGTTTGACAGGCCGCCCTGGGGCCAACGTCCTGACTTTC,CASLTGRPGANVLTF
TRBJ1-1,TRBV2,NA,NA,TGTGCCAGCAGTGACGATAGCACTGAAGCTTTCTTT,CASSDDSTEAFF
TRBJ1-4,TRBV11-2,NA,NA,TGTGCCAGCAGCTTCGGGGGGCATGAAAAACTGTTTTTT,CASSFGGHEKLFF
TRBJ1-3,TRBV5-1,NA,NA,TGCGCCAGCAGTTCTGACGGGGGGCAAGGAGGAAACACCATATATTTT,CASSSDGGQGGNTIYF
TRBJ2-7,TRBV6-2/TRBV6-3,TRBD1,NA,TGTGCCAGCAGCCGACGTGACAGGGATGACGAGCAGTACTTC,CASSRRDRDDEQYF
TRBJ2-3,TRBV24-1,TRBD1,NA,TGTGCCACCGGGACAGGGTCCCCAGATACGCAGTATTTT,CATGTGSPDTQYF
TRBJ2-1,TRBV4-2,TRBD2,NA,TGTGCCAGCAGCCAAGATCTAGGGGTAGCGGGGAGGGCCAATGAGCAGTTCTTC,CASSQDLGVAGRANEQFF
TRBJ2-5,TRBV5-1,TRBD2,NA,TGCGCCAGCAGCCCCCCTAGCGGGGGGTACCAAGAGACCCAGTACTTC,CASSPPSGGYQETQYF
TRBJ2-7,TRBV7-9,TRBD1,NA,TGTGCCAGCAGCTTAGGACAGGGGATAAACGAGCAGTACTTC,CASSLGQGINEQYF